The present T cell receptor (beta chain) was sequenced within a study of blood T cells in healthy people across ages. Then a second PCR, running roughly 7 to 11 cycles, was carried out with a sample-barcoded 5' primer and a J-beta primer mix. Via MiXCR, TCRdb re-called the 5' RACE reads, giving one row per CDR3 protein. Of approximately 1.5 million distinct CDR3 sequences detected, less than 45% appear once; the ten largest clones hold around 4%. The germline V gene encodes CDR1 DFQATT and CDR2 SNEGSKA (reference sequence). The CDR3 sequence is 15 residues long. For this clonotype: An end of the junction differs from the germline gene, which may be a read error.

The sequenced sample consisted of blood. V and J are TRBV20-1 and TRBJ2-1; 9 nucleotides line up with TRBD2. This TCR was sampled from a woman under 30 in good health. The CDR3 sequence is CSATGTSFLRNEQFF. Here the CDR3 DNA reads TGCAGCGCTACAGGGACTAGCTTTTTGAGGAATGAGCAGTTCTTC.